The T cell receptor beta chain under discussion was sequenced for a study of vaccination and CD4 T cells after COVID-19. Study information: It was a median roughly 92 days after diagnosis, with a range of 35 to 161, that post-COVID samples were drawn.

The CDR3 runs 13 residues. Germline assignment: CDR1 GTSNPN and CDR2 SVGIG (reference sequence). The V end lost 0 bases, the J end lost 2 bases, and 5 bases lay between the germline ends. General study findings and limits: The appearance of a median approximately 85% of reactive clones in convalescent patients occurred only post-vaccination. Convalescent patients had 304 of 307 vaccine-specific clones showing spike mono-reactivity. Median counts of SARS-CoV-2-reactive clonotypes increased from 21 to 38; this difference was not significant.

Remarks on this clonotype: What it binds is unknown.

TCRdb reprocessed the PCR reads with MiXCR, giving one entry per CDR3 protein. The sample consists of just under 20,000 distinct CDR3 sequences, 50% to 75% of them appearing once. The chain uses TRBV30 and TRBJ1-5; no definite D call. The sequence was obtained from a human donor who had recovered from COVID-19. Sequences were derived from CD4+ T cells from blood, sampled after SARS-CoV-2 vaccination. As DNA, the CDR3 is TGTGCCTGGAGTGTTGACGGCAATCAGCCCCAGCATTTT. It encodes CAWSVDGNQPQHF. Together with reference TRBV30 and TRBJ1-5, the CDR3 gives the full variable domain: SQTIHQWPATLVQPVGSPLSLECTVEGTSNPNLYWYRQAAGRGLQLLFYSVGIGQISSEVPQNLSASRPQDRQFILSSKKLLLSDSGFYLCAWSVDGNQPQHFGDGTRLSIL.